Listed here are 26 T cell receptor beta chains from one sample, sequenced in a study of blood T cell repertoires in COVID-19. Profiled with immunoSEQ multiplex PCR; TCRdb holds only in-frame clones, not every one. The data hold 300,000 to 450,000 clones, with about 90% observed a single time. Input material: PBMCs or T cells enriched from blood (not recorded which). All receptors come from a man aged 25 to 40 who had recovered from COVID-19.

This clone was counted only a few times. The CDR3 DNA sequence: TGTGCCAGCAGCTTAACACCTTACACAGATACGCAGTATTTT. Translated: CASSLTPYTDTQYF. The chain combines TRBV13 with TRBJ2-3; D is undetermined. The length of the CDR3 is 14 residues. The germline CDR1 and CDR2 sequences are PRHDT and FYEKMQ (reference sequence). Trimming stripped 2 bases from V and 2 bases from J, with 8 bases between.

This chain connects TRBV3-1 (or the pseudogene TRBV3-2) to TRBJ2-5; a possible D gene is TRBD1 (5 bases). Germline V gene lookup returns CDR1 LGHDT and CDR2 YNNKEL (reference sequence). This CDR3 region has 15 residues. Trimming left V 3 bases short and J 4 bases short, with 15 bases between. The CDR3 coding sequence is TGTGCCAGCAGCCAGCTGAGTCTCAGGGCAGAGACCCAGTACTTC. It encodes CASSQLSLRAETQYF.

The chain recombines TRBV6-6 with TRBJ1-4; D not certain. Trimming stripped 1 base from V and 5 bases from J, with 5 bases between. This CDR3 is built from 13 residues. Looked up from germline, CDR1 is MNHNY and CDR2 is SVGAGI (reference sequence). The CDR3 bases are TGTGCCAGCAGTTACTATCAGAATGAAAAACTGTTTTTT. The encoded protein is CASSYYQNEKLFF.

V usage is TRBV4-3 and J usage is TRBJ1-1; no clear D gene. The CDR3 is made up of 17 amino acids. In germline, CDR1 is LGHNA, CDR2 YSLEER. Trimming took off 4 bases at V and 0 bases at J, with 18 bases between the two ends. CDR3 nucleotide sequence: TGCGCCAGCAGCCCATACGACGGTGTGGGCATGAACACTGAAGCTTTCTTT. Encoded protein: CASSPYDGVGMNTEAFF.

The chain joins TRBV7-9 to TRBJ1-2; D call uncertain. The CDR3 extends over 14 amino acids. Trimming took off 5 bases at V and 1 base at J, with 11 bases between the two ends. The germline gives CDR1 SEHNR, CDR2 FQNEAQ (reference sequence). The DNA for the CDR3 is TGTGCCAGCAGCAAGTACACAGATAACTATGGCTACACCTTC. The encoded protein is CASSKYTDNYGYTF.

The gene calls are TRBV6-5 and TRBJ1-2; D is perhaps TRBD1 (5 bases). The V gene lost 6 bases and the J gene lost 6 bases, with 14 bases spanning the gap. Per germline, CDR1 MNHEY and CDR2 SVGAGI. The CDR3 totals 13 residues. The CDR3 DNA reads as TGTGCCAGCAGACCCGGGGGGACGGATGGCTACACCTTC. Residues: CASRPGGTDGYTF.

The V gene is TRBV19, the J gene TRBJ1-2; no firm D call. V lost 5 bases and J lost 9, with 13 bases in between. The CDR3 consists of 12 residues. Per the germline V gene, CDR1 is LNHDA and CDR2 is SQIVND (reference sequence). The CDR3 loop reads CASSSSGGSYTF. CDR3 sequence (DNA): TGTGCCAGTAGTTCCTCAGGAGGGAGCTACACCTTC.

The V and J genes are TRBV5-1 and TRBJ1-2, with D maybe TRBD1 (5 bases). Germline loops: CDR1 SGHRS, CDR2 YFSETQ. CDR3 length equals 15 residues. Trimming shortened V by 1 base and J by 1 base, and 11 bases separated the two germline ends. The CDR3: CASSLISDINYGYTF. As DNA, the CDR3 is TGCGCCAGCAGCTTGATCTCGGACATTAACTATGGCTACACCTTC.

The V gene is TRBV12-3 or TRBV12-4, the J gene TRBJ1-1, with D possibly being TRBD1 (5 bases). V lost 7 bases and J lost 5, with 14 bases in between. The CDR3 consists of 13 residues. The CDR3 DNA reads TGTGCCAGCACCCTGGGGCTGGGTACTGAAGCTTTCTTT. Protein: CASTLGLGTEAFF.

V is TRBV18 and J is TRBJ1-2, with D possibly matching TRBD1 (5 bases). In germline, CDR1 is KGHSH, CDR2 LQKENI. The V and J ends lost 4 bases and 1 base respectively, with 10 bases between them. The CDR3 runs 14 residues. This CDR3 is CASSQAQGNYGYTF. In nucleotides, the CDR3 is TGTGCCAGCTCACAGGCCCAGGGTAACTATGGCTACACCTTC.

The chain is built from TRBV7-6 and TRBJ2-5; D is possibly TRBD1 (5 bases). CDR1 and CDR2 (germline): SGHVS, FNYEAQ. V shed 2 bases and J shed 5 bases, with 9 bases lying between them. This CDR3 region has 13 residues. CDR3: CASSLQGLETQYF. The CDR3 DNA sequence: TGTGCCAGCAGCTTACAGGGTTTGGAGACCCAGTACTTC.

This clone has a handful of counts. The chain combines TRBV30 with TRBJ2-5; D is possibly TRBD1 (8 bases). Germline CDR1 and CDR2: GTSNPN and SVGIG (reference sequence). The CDR3 runs 15 residues. Deletions cut 2 bases from V and 4 bases from J, with 17 bases between. The CDR3 bases are TGTGCCTGGAGTCAACAGGGGGGGTACGGAGAGACCCAGTACTTC. Encoded protein: CAWSQQGGYGETQYF. The variable domain in full, with the rest retrieved from reference TRBV30 and TRBJ2-5, is SQTIHQWPATLVQPVGSPLSLECTVEGTSNPNLYWYRQAAGRGLQLLFYSVGIGQISSEVPQNLSASRPQDRQFILSSKKLLLSDSGFYLCAWSQQGGYGETQYFGPGTRLLVL.

This chain connects TRBV4-1 to TRBJ2-2; TRBD1 might be the D (5 bases). This CDR3 has 16 amino acids. CDR1 and CDR2 from the germline V gene are MGHRA and YSYEKL. V shed 4 bases and J shed 6 bases, with 18 bases lying between them. The CDR3 spells CASSPSGGRVAGELFF. CDR3 DNA: TGCGCCAGCAGCCCCTCAGGTGGCAGGGTGGCCGGGGAGCTGTTTTTT.

The V and J genes are TRBV4-3 and TRBJ1-1; 9 nucleotides match TRBD1. The CDR3 consists of 14 residues. Germline assignment: CDR1 LGHNA and CDR2 YSLEER. V lost 6 bases, J lost 4 bases, and 6 bases stayed unmatched. Written as DNA, the CDR3 is TGCGCCAGCAGGAAACAGGGGGCAATCACTGAAGCTTTCTTT. Residues: CASRKQGAITEAFF.

The V call is TRBV7-3, the J call TRBJ2-7, with 8 bases that match TRBD1. Trimming at V came to 2 bases and at J to 2 bases, leaving 2 bases not matched to a gene. Germline lookup yields CDR1 SGHTA and CDR2 FQGTGA. The CDR3 spans 14 residues. The CDR3: CASSLGGQAYEQYF. CDR3 coding DNA: TGTGCCAGCAGCTTAGGGGGACAGGCCTACGAGCAGTACTTC.

This clone was observed once. CDR3 residues: CASSPRGRANTEAFF. In DNA form, the CDR3 reads TGTGCCAGCAGCCCCCGAGGCAGGGCGAACACTGAAGCTTTCTTT. J is TRBJ1-1 and V is TRBV27, with D perhaps TRBD1 (5 bases). Trimming took off 6 bases at V and 1 base at J, with 15 bases between the two ends. Germline CDR1 and CDR2: MNHEY and SMNVEV (reference sequence). The CDR3 extends over 15 amino acids.

This rearrangement joins TRBV12-3 or TRBV12-4 to TRBJ1-1; the D is unclear. With 4 bases removed from V and 10 bases from J, the gap between germline ends came to 10 bases. The CDR3 has 11 residues. The DNA of the CDR3 is TGTGCCAGCAGTTCCACGACGGGAGCTTTCTTT. Translated, it gives CASSSTTGAFF.

This rearrangement joins TRBV9 to TRBJ1-1, with a possible D match to TRBD1 (6 bases). CDR3 length: 13 amino acids. CDR1 SGDLS and CDR2 YYNGEE come from the germline V gene. Trimming pared 1 base from V and 4 bases from J, leaving 8 bases between. CDR3 protein: CASSVQGSTEAFF. The CDR3 DNA is TGTGCCAGCAGCGTACAGGGGAGCACTGAAGCTTTCTTT.

J is TRBJ1-1 and V is TRBV27, with TRBD1 matching over 7 bases. V trimming: 4 bases; J trimming: 8 bases; junction bases outside the gene matches: 7. The CDR3 length is 13 residues. Germline assignment: CDR1 MNHEY and CDR2 SMNVEV (reference sequence). CDR3 region: CASSSSWTGEAFF. DNA of the CDR3: TGTGCCAGCAGTTCCTCATGGACAGGAGAAGCTTTCTTT.

The chain recombines TRBV4-2 with TRBJ2-1; TRBD1 might be the D (6 bases). Germline lookup yields CDR1 LGHNA and CDR2 YNFKEQ. V dropped 4 bases and J dropped 8 bases, with 18 bases sitting between them. The CDR3 runs 15 residues. CDR3 residues: CASSPQMQGKYEQFF. CDR3 DNA sequence: TGTGCCAGCAGCCCTCAGATGCAGGGGAAGTATGAGCAGTTCTTC.

In this sample, this clone turned up once. This chain uses TRBV11-3 with TRBJ2-3; TRBD2 matches at 13 bases. The J segment lost 3 bases and the V segment lost 4 bases, leaving 10 bases of the junction unmatched. Germline V gene lookup returns CDR1 SGHNT and CDR2 YENEEA. CDR3 size: 18 residues. CDR3 amino acids: CASSSRLAGGPPTDTQYF. The CDR3 DNA reads as TGTGCCAGCAGCTCCCGACTAGCGGGGGGTCCGCCGACAGATACGCAGTATTTT.

CDR3 residues: CASSLSGNEQFF. Here the CDR3 DNA reads TGTGCCAGCTCACTATCCGGCAATGAGCAGTTCTTC. The genes are TRBV7-3 and TRBJ2-1; D uncertain. The V gene lost 8 bases and the J gene lost 6 bases, with 11 bases spanning the gap. Germline lookup yields CDR1 SGHTA and CDR2 FQGTGA. This CDR3 region has 12 residues.

CDR3 region: CASSGGLAGAEEQFF. The CDR3 DNA reads as TGCGCCAGCAGCGGGGGACTAGCGGGGGCCGAGGAGCAGTTCTTC. The chain has TRBV5-1 and TRBJ2-1; 14 bases are a match to TRBD2. Germline CDR1 SGHRS, CDR2 YFSETQ. This CDR3 contains 15 residues. The V gene end was trimmed by 4 bases and the J gene end by 10 bases; junction bases not matched to a gene: 7.

This chain uses TRBV5-1 with TRBJ2-2, with 8 bases lining up with TRBD1. This CDR3 is 20 amino acids long. The trim removed 0 bases at V and 1 base at J, leaving 14 bases unmatched. Germline CDR1 and CDR2: SGHRS and YFSETQ. The CDR3, as DNA: TGCGCCAGCAGCTTGGGAATAGGGGGCAGGGGGCGCTTGAACACCGGGGAGCTGTTTTTT. Translation gives CASSLGIGGRGRLNTGELFF.

The rearrangement joins TRBV19 to TRBJ1-5; TRBD1 matches 7 bases. With 4 bases clipped from V and 7 bases from J, the junction kept 7 bases outside the gene matches. This CDR3 is built from 14 residues. Germline lookup yields CDR1 LNHDA and CDR2 SQIVND (reference sequence). As DNA, the CDR3 is TGTGCCAGTAGTAAGACAGGGAACAGACAGCCCCAGCATTTT. Its protein is CASSKTGNRQPQHF.

This clone was seen many times. The chain couples TRBV5-1 to TRBJ1-1; unclear D gene. The CDR3 has 14 residues. V dropped 1 base and J dropped 4 bases, with 11 bases sitting between them. Germline V lookup: CDR1 SGHRS, CDR2 YFSETQ. This chain's CDR3 is CASSLTTTITEAFF. CDR3 DNA: TGCGCCAGCAGCTTGACAACTACGATCACTGAAGCTTTCTTT. The complete variable domain, with remaining parts taken from reference TRBV5-1 and TRBJ1-1, reads KAGVTQTPRYLIKTRGQQVTLSCSPISGHRSVSWYQQTPGQGLQFLFEYFSETQRNKGNFPGRFSGRQFSNSRSEMNVSTLELGDSALYLCASSLTTTITEAFFGQGTRLTVV.